The 24 T cell receptor beta chains reported below all come from one sample, sequenced in a study of cytomegalovirus exposure and HLA in healthy donors (dated by TCRdb to about 2017). Library creation used the immunoSEQ multiplex PCR assay. TCRdb holds this immuneACCESS table with in-frame rearrangements only. Some clones are missing; in checked studies, unresolved V genes explain under half, and the rest has no known cause. The table for this sample lists under 200,000 clones; about 90% of them were counted only once. The ten largest clonotypes hold around a tenth of the sample. What was sequenced was PBMCs. Source of these receptors: a woman between 18 and 29 years old in good health and CMV-seropositive.

V and J are TRBV6-6 and TRBJ2-1, with 9 bases lining up with TRBD2. Germline values: CDR1 MNHNY, CDR2 SVGAGI (reference sequence). The CDR3 has 14 amino acids. V gave up 10 bases and J gave up 2 bases; unmatched junction bases: 6. The CDR3 DNA reads TGTGCCACGTTTAGCGGGGGAACCTACAATGAGCAGTTCTTC. Translation gives CATFSGGTYNEQFF.

This chain uses TRBV27 with TRBJ2-3; D is uncertain. Germline V gene lookup returns CDR1 MNHEY and CDR2 SMNVEV (reference sequence). V was cut by 3 bases and J by 6 bases, with 7 bases left in between. This CDR3 has 12 amino acids. Here the CDR3 reads CASSFSSDTQYF. The CDR3 region has the DNA TGTGCCAGCAGTTTTTCTTCTGATACGCAGTATTTT.

The chain uses TRBV7-2 and TRBJ2-5, with D perhaps TRBD1 (5 bases). The CDR3 loop spans 11 amino acids. Germline CDR1 is SGHTA and CDR2 is FQGNSA. Trimming took off 5 bases at V and 5 bases at J, with 6 bases between the two ends. In DNA form, the CDR3 reads TGTGCCAGCAGCAGGGGTGAGACCCAGTACTTC. This gives the protein CASSRGETQYF. The variable domain in full, completed from reference TRBV7-2 and TRBJ2-5, reads GAGVSQSPSNKVTEKGKDVELRCDPISGHTALYWYRQSLGQGLEFLIYFQGNSAPDKSGLPSDRFSAERTGGSVSTLTIQRTQQEDSAVYLCASSRGETQYFGPGTRLLVL.

V and J are TRBV7-2 and TRBJ2-1, with 8 bases matching TRBD2. Trimming at V came to 0 bases and at J to 9 bases, leaving 7 bases not matched to a gene. The length of the CDR3 is 15 residues. Looked up from germline, CDR1 is SGHTA and CDR2 is FQGNSA. This chain's CDR3 is CASSLASGTPGEQFF. CDR3 DNA sequence: TGTGCCAGCAGCTTAGCTAGCGGGACCCCCGGTGAGCAGTTCTTC.

The V and J genes are TRBV5-1 and TRBJ1-1; 10 positions agree with TRBD1. This CDR3 has 17 residues. Germline V lookup: CDR1 SGHRS, CDR2 YFSETQ. Trimming removed 4 bases from V and 5 bases from J; junction bases left unmatched: 14. The DNA of the CDR3 is TGCGCCAGCAGCCAGAACCGGGACAGGGGAGTGGGGACTGAAGCTTTCTTT. Protein: CASSQNRDRGVGTEAFF.

J is TRBJ2-3 and V is TRBV9; D not certain. V was clipped by 4 bases and J by 0 bases, with 6 bases between them. The CDR3 is 13 amino acids. Per germline, CDR1 SGDLS and CDR2 YYNGEE. The CDR3 nucleotides are TGTGCCAGCAGCATATCTAGCACAGATACGCAGTATTTT. Translated: CASSISSTDTQYF.

The chain is built from TRBV6-4 and TRBJ1-2; unclear D gene. CDR3 length equals 12 residues. Germline V CDR1 and CDR2: MRHNA, SNTAGT. V was trimmed by 7 bases and J by 2 bases, leaving 8 bases between them. The CDR3 spells CASTGTNYGYTF. CDR3 in DNA: TGTGCCAGCACAGGTACCAACTATGGCTACACCTTC.

The chain uses TRBV6-5 and TRBJ2-1, with 10 bases identical to TRBD1. CDR3 length: 16 residues. Germline assignment: CDR1 MNHEY and CDR2 SVGAGI. V lost 0 bases and J lost 7; bases outside the gene matches: 6. The CDR3, as DNA: TGTGCCAGCAGTTACTCGGGACAGGGGAATGATAATGAGCAGTTCTTC. Amino acid sequence: CASSYSGQGNDNEQFF.

The chain uses TRBV5-4 and TRBJ2-7; TRBD1 might be the D (6 bases). CDR3 length: 12 amino acids. V lost 4 bases, J lost 7 bases, and 12 bases lay in between. The germline gives CDR1 SGHNT, CDR2 YYREEE (reference sequence). The CDR3 nucleotides read TGTGCCAGCAGCAAACAGGGTAAGGAGCAGTACTTC. Encoded protein: CASSKQGKEQYF.

This clone appeared a single time. The genes are TRBV30 and TRBJ2-1, with TRBD1 matching over 10 bases. The germline CDR1 and CDR2 sequences are GTSNPN and SVGIG (reference sequence). V was pared by 3 bases and J by 8 bases, with 10 bases of the junction left unmatched. This CDR3 is 15 amino acids long. CDR3 loop: CAWRAGTGVGDEQFF. In DNA form, the CDR3 reads TGTGCCTGGAGAGCCGGGACAGGGGTAGGCGATGAGCAGTTCTTC.

The chain recombines TRBV30 with TRBJ2-5; D is perhaps TRBD2 (5 bases). This CDR3 region has 12 residues. Germline V gene sequence: CDR1 GTSNPN, CDR2 SVGIG (reference sequence). The V end lost 6 bases, the J end lost 5 bases, and 13 bases lay between the germline ends. This chain's CDR3 is CACEGSVETQYF. The DNA of the CDR3 is TGTGCCTGCGAGGGTAGCGTGGAGACCCAGTACTTC.

The V gene is TRBV4-2, the J gene TRBJ1-2; TRBD1 matches 9 bases. J gave up 4 bases and V 4 bases, and 4 bases lay outside the gene matches. The CDR3 sequence is 14 residues long. CDR1 is LGHNA, CDR2 YNFKEQ, per germline. For the CDR3, the DNA is TGTGCCAGCAGCCGAGCGGGACAGGGCTATGGCTACACCTTC. Protein product: CASSRAGQGYGYTF.

V and J are TRBV28 and TRBJ2-1; 11 bases fit TRBD2. This CDR3 comprises 15 residues. Germline CDR1 MDHEN, CDR2 SYDVKM. V lost 4 bases, J lost 9 bases, and 8 bases stayed unmatched. The CDR3 DNA reads TGTGCCAGCAGTTCATTAGCGGGAGGGCCGGGTGAGCAGTTCTTC. As protein: CASSSLAGGPGEQFF.

The chain links TRBV5-1 to TRBJ2-3; tentatively, D is TRBD2 (6 bases). Germline V gives CDR1 SGHRS, CDR2 YFSETQ. The CDR3 runs to 16 residues. The V gene lost 5 bases and the J gene lost 1 base, with 17 bases spanning the gap. CDR3 residues: CASRGLGTAGTDTQYF. The CDR3 DNA is TGCGCCAGCAGGGGACTTGGGACGGCGGGCACAGATACGCAGTATTTT.

J is TRBJ1-4 and V is TRBV18, with TRBD1 identical over 8 bases. V gave up 6 bases and J gave up 0 bases; unmatched junction bases: 3. The CDR3 is 15 amino acids. The V gene's germline CDR1 is KGHSH and CDR2 LQKENI. The CDR3 nucleotides are TGTGCCAGCTCGCTACAGGGGGCAACTAATGAAAAACTGTTTTTT. Translating it yields CASSLQGATNEKLFF.

J is TRBJ2-5 and V is TRBV5-4; 9 bases are a match to TRBD2. This CDR3 has 17 residues. V trimming: 4 bases; J trimming: 1 base; junction bases outside the gene matches: 11. Germline values: CDR1 SGHNT, CDR2 YYREEE (reference sequence). CDR3 in DNA: TGTGCCAGCAGCGATACGCGACTAGCGGAGTTCCAAGAGACCCAGTACTTC. Protein sequence: CASSDTRLAEFQETQYF.

V is TRBV5-8 and J is TRBJ1-5, with TRBD1 as a possible D gene (6 bases). In germline, CDR1 is SGHTS, CDR2 YDEGEE. V dropped 1 base and J dropped 3 bases, with 11 bases sitting between them. The CDR3 has 15 residues. This chain's CDR3 is CASSLRQAYNQPQHF. CDR3 in DNA: TGTGCCAGCAGCTTGAGACAGGCTTACAATCAGCCCCAGCATTTT. The complete variable domain, with remaining parts taken from reference TRBV5-8 and TRBJ1-5, reads EAGVTQSPTHLIKTRGQQATLRCSPISGHTSVYWYQQALGLGLQFLLWYDEGEERNRGNFPPRFSGRQFPNYSSELNVNALELEDSALYLCASSLRQAYNQPQHFGDGTRLSIL.

V usage is TRBV4-2 and J usage is TRBJ2-7, with TRBD2 matching over 8 bases. The CDR3 is 15 amino acids. V lost 0 bases, J lost 2 bases, and 3 bases stayed unmatched. The germline CDR1 and CDR2 sequences are LGHNA and YNFKEQ. The CDR3 sequence: CASSQDTGGAYEQYF. The CDR3 DNA reads as TGTGCCAGCAGCCAAGATACGGGGGGGGCCTACGAGCAGTACTTC.

The CDR3 reads CASSLRAGGPNLYNEQFF. The CDR3 nucleotides are TGTGCCAGCAGCTTAAGAGCGGGAGGGCCGAATTTGTACAATGAGCAGTTCTTC. V and J are TRBV7-2 and TRBJ2-1, with 10 positions matching TRBD2. CDR1 is SGHTA and CDR2 is FQGNSA in the germline V gene. This CDR3 region has 18 residues. Trimming at V came to 2 bases and at J to 4 bases, leaving 11 bases not matched to a gene.

V and J are TRBV27 and TRBJ2-7; the match to TRBD2 covers 8 bases. Losses at the gene ends were 6 bases for V and 1 base for J; bases not matched to a gene: 8. CDR3 length equals 15 residues. The germline V gene encodes CDR1 MNHEY and CDR2 SMNVEV (reference sequence). CDR3 DNA: TGTGCCAGCAGCTATACTAGCGGAGCATCCTACGAGCAGTACTTC. It yields the protein CASSYTSGASYEQYF.

This chain uses TRBV30 with TRBJ2-7, with 15 bases fitting TRBD2. V shed 3 bases and J 1 base; nucleotides not matched to a gene: 7. This CDR3 has 17 residues. Germline CDR1 GTSNPN, CDR2 SVGIG (reference sequence). The CDR3 nucleotides are TGTGCCTGGAGAGGGGGGACTAGCGGGAGGAGTTCCTACGAGCAGTACTTC. Translated: CAWRGGTSGRSSYEQYF.

The chain employs TRBV28 and TRBJ1-2, with D possibly TRBD1 on 5 matching bases. CDR3 length equals 12 residues. V was pared by 7 bases and J by 5 bases, with 11 bases between. From germline, CDR1 is MDHEN and CDR2 SYDVKM. The CDR3 DNA is TGTGCCAGCACCGACAGCGGGTATGGCTACACCTTC. It specifies CASTDSGYGYTF.

CDR3 bases: TGTGCCAGCAGGGGGCTAGCGGACAAGAGCTCCTACAATGAGCAGTTCTTC. This codes for CASRGLADKSSYNEQFF. The chain has TRBV27 and TRBJ2-1; 7 bases fit TRBD2. V dropped 6 bases and J dropped 0; count of bases not matched to a gene: 11. Per germline, CDR1 MNHEY and CDR2 SMNVEV (reference sequence). The CDR3 sequence is 17 residues long.

This sequence joins TRBV5-4 and TRBJ1-1; no clear D gene. The V gene lost 1 base and the J gene lost 1 base, with 11 bases spanning the gap. Germline CDR1 and CDR2: SGHNT and YYREEE (reference sequence). This CDR3 contains 15 residues. Written as DNA, the CDR3 is TGTGCCAGCAGCTTGTGGTGGAGTCAGAACACTGAAGCTTTCTTT. Amino acids: CASSLWWSQNTEAFF.